Shown below are 21 T cell receptor beta chains from a single sample sequenced in a study of siplizumab effects on memory and regulatory T cells. No antigen is known for these receptors. Sequenced by immunoSEQ multiplex PCR; TCRdb stores in-frame clones only, minus some. The repertoire holds 7,500 to 8,500 clones, with roughly two fifths as singletons. The authors cocultured the mixed lymphocyte reaction cells at 37 degrees C for about six days. The specimen sequenced was CFSE-low (dividing) CD8+ T cells sorted from an allogeneic mixed lymphocyte reaction. The receptors were gathered from a human donor in good health; the cells came from an allogeneic mixed lymphocyte reaction.

V and J are TRBV27 and TRBJ2-7, with TRBD1 identical over 7 bases. V shed 0 bases and J 4 bases; nucleotides not matched to a gene: 3. Germline V lookup: CDR1 MNHEY, CDR2 SMNVEV (reference sequence). CDR3 length: 14 amino acids. This chain's CDR3 is CASSLSRTGYEQYF. The CDR3 DNA is TGTGCCAGCAGTTTATCTAGGACAGGTTACGAGCAGTACTTC.

This clone was seen a handful of times. The rearrangement uses TRBV27 and TRBJ2-5, with 8 bases that match TRBD1. V was pared by 5 bases and J by 4 bases, with 6 bases of the junction left unmatched. The CDR3 consists of 14 residues. Germline assignment: CDR1 MNHEY and CDR2 SMNVEV (reference sequence). The CDR3 DNA reads TGTGCCAGCAGTATCCACAGGGGGATAGAGACCCAGTACTTC. Encoded protein: CASSIHRGIETQYF.

The V gene is TRBV11-3, the J gene TRBJ2-1, with a possible D match to TRBD2 (5 bases). The CDR3 spans 14 residues. V was shortened by 1 base and J by 9 bases, with 13 bases between the two germline ends. Germline CDR1 reads SGHNT; CDR2 reads YENEEA. For the CDR3, the DNA is TGTGCCAGCAGCTTAGTTCGTAGCGCGGCTGAGCAGTTCTTC. Amino acid sequence: CASSLVRSAAEQFF.

This clone is labeled as medium-sized. The V gene is TRBV5-1, the J gene TRBJ2-1, with TRBD2 matching 8 bases. The CDR3 spans 15 residues. Germline CDR1 and CDR2: SGHRS and YFSETQ. After removal of 4 bases from V and 3 bases from J, the junction contained 6 bases not matched to a gene. CDR3 loop: CASSIAGPFYNEQFF. The CDR3 DNA reads as TGCGCCAGCAGCATAGCGGGGCCCTTCTACAATGAGCAGTTCTTC.

The V and J genes are TRBV13 and TRBJ1-5; D is ambiguous. This CDR3 spans 12 amino acids. Germline assignment: CDR1 PRHDT and CDR2 FYEKMQ (reference sequence). Deletions cut 3 bases from V and 3 bases from J, with 3 bases between. DNA for the CDR3: TGTGCCAGCAGCTTTCTCAATCAGCCCCAGCATTTT. Translation: CASSFLNQPQHF. Drawing the rest from reference TRBV13 and TRBJ1-5, the complete variable domain is AAGVIQSPRHLIKEKRETATLKCYPIPRHDTVYWYQQGPGQDPQFLISFYEKMQSDKGSIPDRFSAQQFSDYHSELNMSSLELGDSALYFCASSFLNQPQHFGDGTRLSIL.

This clone counts as medium-sized. This sequence joins TRBV9 and TRBJ2-1, with TRBD2 identical over 10 bases. This CDR3 is built from 17 residues. In germline, CDR1 is SGDLS, CDR2 YYNGEE. The V segment lost 3 bases and the J segment 7 bases; nucleotides outside the gene matches: 13. CDR3 loop: CASSAGGASGSRNEQFF. The CDR3 DNA reads TGTGCCAGCAGCGCAGGGGGAGCTAGCGGGAGTAGGAATGAGCAGTTCTTC. Filled out from reference TRBV9 and TRBJ2-1, the complete variable domain reads DSGVTQTPKHLITATGQRVTLRCSPRSGDLSVYWYQQSLDQGLQFLIQYYNGEERAKGNILERFSAQQFPDLHSELNLSSLELGDSALYFCASSAGGASGSRNEQFFGPGTRLTVL.

For this clone: Given a much more abundant clone one base away, this may be a read error. The chain has TRBV27 and TRBJ1-1; a weak D match, TRBD1 (5 bases). Between the trimmed V and J ends, which lost 3 bases and 4 bases, there was a span of 12 bases. Per the germline V gene, CDR1 is MNHEY and CDR2 is SMNVEV (reference sequence). This CDR3 region has 14 residues. In nucleotides, the CDR3 is TGTGCCAGCAGTTTCATCGGGGCTAGCACTGAAGCTTTCTTT. This gives the protein CASSFIGASTEAFF.

This rearrangement joins TRBV27 to TRBJ1-5; 12 nucleotides align to TRBD1. V lost 5 bases to trimming and J lost 5 bases; unmatched junction nucleotides: 4. CDR3 size: 15 residues. CDR1 is MNHEY, CDR2 SMNVEV, per germline (reference sequence). The CDR3 DNA reads as TGTGCCAGCAGTGAAGGGACAGGGGGCCATCAGCCCCAGCATTTT. Its protein is CASSEGTGGHQPQHF.

This chain links TRBV13 with TRBJ2-2; tentative D call: TRBD1 (5 bases). The CDR3 has 16 amino acids. V shed 3 bases and J shed 1 base, with 12 bases lying between them. Germline loops: CDR1 PRHDT, CDR2 FYEKMQ (reference sequence). CDR3 in DNA: TGTGCCAGCAGCTTCGCAGGGTACGGGAACACCGGGGAGCTGTTTTTT. It yields the protein CASSFAGYGNTGELFF.

The CDR3 bases are TGTGCCAGTAGTACGGGGGTGGGCGAGTACGAGCAGTACTTC. Translation: CASSTGVGEYEQYF. This sequence joins TRBV19 and TRBJ2-7, with TRBD2 as a possible D gene (6 bases). V shed 4 bases and J shed 4 bases, with 14 bases lying between them. Germline assignment: CDR1 LNHDA and CDR2 SQIVND (reference sequence). CDR3 length: 14 amino acids.

This clone is medium-sized in the sample. The CDR3 nucleotides read TGTGCCAGCAGCCAATACGGCGGGAGGACTCTCACAGATACGCAGTATTTT. As protein: CASSQYGGRTLTDTQYF. The chain recombines TRBV4-2 with TRBJ2-3, with TRBD2 matching 8 bases. Trimming cost V 2 bases and J 2 bases; bases outside gene matches: 9. CDR1 is LGHNA, CDR2 YNFKEQ, per germline. The CDR3 runs to 17 residues.

The V gene is TRBV5-4, the J gene TRBJ2-3; unclear D gene. Trimming pared 0 bases from V and 8 bases from J, leaving 7 bases between. The CDR3 is made up of 12 amino acids. The germline V gene has CDR1 SGHNT and CDR2 YYREEE (reference sequence). CDR3 nucleotide sequence: TGTGCCAGCAGCTTGGTTGACCGTACGCAGTATTTT. Translation gives CASSLVDRTQYF.

This clone has just a few counts. This sequence joins TRBV11-3 and TRBJ2-7; 9 positions agree with TRBD2. The germline V gene has CDR1 SGHNT and CDR2 YENEEA. The V segment lost 0 bases and the J segment 4 bases; nucleotides outside the gene matches: 1. The CDR3 loop spans 14 amino acids. This CDR3 reads CASSLEAGGYEQYF. CDR3 nucleotide sequence: TGTGCCAGCAGCTTAGAGGCGGGAGGGTACGAGCAGTACTTC.

The rearrangement joins TRBV5-6 to TRBJ2-7; 9 positions match TRBD1. Trimming cost V 2 bases and J 6 bases; bases outside gene matches: 3. The CDR3 sequence is 13 residues long. Germline CDR1 and CDR2: SGHDT and YYEEEE. The CDR3 DNA is TGTGCCAGCAGCTTTTGGACAGGGGTCGAGCAGTACTTC. As protein: CASSFWTGVEQYF.

The CDR3 is CASSYQGQDEAFF. The DNA for the CDR3 is TGTGCCAGCAGTTACCAGGGGCAAGATGAAGCTTTCTTT. The genes are TRBV6-5 and TRBJ1-1; D perhaps matches TRBD1 (6 bases). CDR1 is MNHEY and CDR2 is SVGAGI in the germline V gene. V lost 2 bases and J 7 bases, leaving 11 bases between the germline ends. This CDR3 is 13 amino acids long.

The table lists this clone with a few counts. The rearrangement links TRBV29-1 to TRBJ2-1; TRBD2 matches 7 bases. There are 14 residues in the CDR3. Germline-derived CDR1 and CDR2 are SQVTM and ANQGSEA. V gave up 7 bases and J gave up 0 bases; unmatched junction bases: 6. This CDR3 reads CSARRGSSYNEQFF. For the CDR3, the DNA is TGCAGCGCCCGGCGGGGGAGCTCCTACAATGAGCAGTTCTTC.

This clone was seen once. The V gene is TRBV4-1, the J gene TRBJ1-4; D may be TRBD1 (5 bases). The CDR3 is 15 residues long. Germline CDR1 MGHRA, CDR2 YSYEKL. V dropped 0 bases and J dropped 8 bases, with 13 bases sitting between them. The CDR3 sequence: CASSQEGRDGEKLFF. CDR3 DNA: TGCGCCAGCAGCCAAGAAGGCAGGGACGGAGAAAAACTGTTTTTT.

The chain uses TRBV27 and TRBJ2-7; D is unresolved. Germline V gene lookup returns CDR1 MNHEY and CDR2 SMNVEV (reference sequence). The V end was cut by 2 bases, the J end by 3 bases, with 11 bases between. This CDR3 comprises 14 residues. The DNA for the CDR3 is TGTGCCAGCAGTTTAGGTTCACACTACTACGAGCAGTACTTC. Encoded protein: CASSLGSHYYEQYF.

The chain combines TRBV4-2 with TRBJ2-7, with TRBD2 identical over 10 bases. CDR1 LGHNA and CDR2 YNFKEQ come from the germline V gene. Trimming at V came to 4 bases and at J to 0 bases, leaving 6 bases not matched to a gene. This CDR3 region has 16 residues. The CDR3 sequence is CASSPRSSGSSYEQYF. The CDR3 DNA reads as TGTGCCAGCAGCCCGCGCTCTAGCGGGAGCTCCTACGAGCAGTACTTC.

In its sample, this clone was seen a few times. This chain connects TRBV19 to TRBJ2-1; D gene unclear. Germline V gives CDR1 LNHDA, CDR2 SQIVND (reference sequence). The CDR3 length is 14 residues. V was shortened by 3 bases and J by 7 bases, with 13 bases between the two germline ends. CDR3 protein: CASSMGGPFNEQFF. DNA for the CDR3: TGTGCCAGTAGTATGGGCGGTCCGTTTAATGAGCAGTTCTTC.

The genes are TRBV6-5 and TRBJ2-3; TRBD2 aligns across 12 bases. The CDR3 totals 15 residues. Germline V gene data show CDR1 as MNHEY and CDR2 as SVGAGI. The junction had 3 bases not matched to a gene; V was cut back by 4 bases and J by 4 bases. As DNA, the CDR3 is TGTGCCAGCAGTTTACTAGCGGGAGGCTCAGATACGCAGTATTTT. Translating it yields CASSLLAGGSDTQYF.